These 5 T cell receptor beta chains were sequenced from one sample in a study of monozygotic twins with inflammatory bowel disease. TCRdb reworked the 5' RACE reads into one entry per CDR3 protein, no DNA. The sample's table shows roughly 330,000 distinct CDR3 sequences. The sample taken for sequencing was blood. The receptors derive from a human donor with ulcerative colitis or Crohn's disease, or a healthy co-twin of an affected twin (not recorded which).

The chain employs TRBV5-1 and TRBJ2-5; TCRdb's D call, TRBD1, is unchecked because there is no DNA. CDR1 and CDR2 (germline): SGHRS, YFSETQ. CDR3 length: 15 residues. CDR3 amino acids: CASSFRGSDQETQYF.

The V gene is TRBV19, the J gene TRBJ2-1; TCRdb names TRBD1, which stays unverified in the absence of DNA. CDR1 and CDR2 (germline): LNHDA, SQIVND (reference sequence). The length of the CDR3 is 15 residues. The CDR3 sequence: CASTAGAGIYNEQFF.

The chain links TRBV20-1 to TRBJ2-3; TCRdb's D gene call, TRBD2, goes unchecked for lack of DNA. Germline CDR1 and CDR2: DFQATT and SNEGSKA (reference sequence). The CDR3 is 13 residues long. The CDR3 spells CSASSGRADTQYF.

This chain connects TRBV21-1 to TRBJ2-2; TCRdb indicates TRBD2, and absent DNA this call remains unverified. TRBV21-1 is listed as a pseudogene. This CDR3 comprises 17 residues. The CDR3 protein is CASSRRDFRTSIGELFF.

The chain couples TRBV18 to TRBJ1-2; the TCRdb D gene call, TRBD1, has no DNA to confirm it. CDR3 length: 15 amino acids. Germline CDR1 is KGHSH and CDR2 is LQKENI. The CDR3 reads CASSPYGPGDYGYTF.